This section outlines one T cell receptor beta chain sequence together with its context. The age range of participants was about 18 to 89 years, with residence in about two dozen US areas. Generated by immunoSEQ multiplex PCR, the TCRdb table keeps only in-frame clones and is missing some. Of roughly 190,000 clones in the sample, about 77% were seen once. The data were taken from a study of blood T cell repertoires in COVID-19. CDR1 and CDR2 from the germline V gene are SEHNR and FQNEAQ (reference sequence). Trimming removed 1 base at V and 8 bases at J, with 11 bases between. The CDR3 loop spans 13 amino acids.

V is TRBV7-9 and J is TRBJ1-2; D is possibly TRBD1 (5 bases). The TCR originated in a woman aged 50 to 60 with acute COVID-19. Sequences were obtained from PBMCs or T cells enriched from blood (not recorded which). In DNA form, the CDR3 reads TGTGCCAGCAGCTTAGAATCCAGGGAAGGCTACACCTTC. It yields the protein CASSLESREGYTF.